The present TCR beta chain was sequenced within a study of read filtering for tumor transcriptome and immune sequencing. Study-wide context: Patients were approximately 18 male and 13 to 15 female, mean age around 67 years, range about 47 to 85.

Molecular barcoded adaptors covering alpha/delta and beta/gamma chains were used on 400 ng RNA. From the reads, TCRdb called clonotypes with MiXCR, one entry per CDR3 protein. This sample has 37,000 or so distinct CDR3 sequences; roughly 13% occur once, and the top ten carry about 39%. This clonotype occurred many times. This CDR3 has 13 amino acids. CDR1 and CDR2 (germline): SGHRS, YFSETQ. V was clipped by 2 bases and J by 4 bases, with 7 bases between them. The chain recombines TRBV5-1 with TRBJ2-1; a weak D match, TRBD2 (5 bases). The receptor comes from a donor at least 40 years old with multiple myeloma. The source material was a population of CD138-negative cells sorted from bone marrow. CDR3 residues: CASSLGSYNEQFF. The CDR3 nucleotides read TGCGCCAGCAGCTTAGGGAGTTACAATGAGCAGTTCTTC.